This entry concerns a single T cell receptor beta chain. Antigen unknown. The data were obtained in a study of beta chain features in type 1 diabetes. Points from the study as a whole: Over-representation of high TCR-expressing cells was a possible consequence of cDNA sequencing.

Isolated RNA was reverse transcribed in full, so expressed TCRB transcripts were sequenced. The table came from immunoSEQ multiplex PCR; TCRdb's copy has only in-frame clones and leaves some out. Here the sample spans a few hundred thousand clones, roughly 13% being singletons. V was clipped by 2 bases and J by 8 bases; unmatched bases: 8. The CDR3 runs 14 residues. The germline V gene encodes CDR1 MDHEN and CDR2 SYDVKM. The chain joins TRBV28 to TRBJ1-2; 7 positions match TRBD1. Sequenced input: naive CD4+ T cells from blood. The clonotype originates from a man younger than 35 in good health. Written as DNA, the CDR3 is TGTGCCAGCAGTTTAGCCGACAGGGTGGTGGGCTACACCTTC. As protein: CASSLADRVVGYTF.